This T cell receptor (beta chain) was profiled in a study of cytomegalovirus exposure and HLA in healthy donors. Study details: Drawn from HLA-typed donors, about 85 million unique TCRs were held in an early data release. There were 300 to 400 genotyped donors. Of these, roughly 80% fell in the genetic ancestry cluster associated with self-reported Caucasian donors. Study-level results: TCR beta sequences numbering under 20,000 were associated with HLA alleles at 0.05 false discovery rate in a later analysis.

The PCR ran on 60 Vbeta and 13 Jbeta primers. Clones were read by immunoSEQ multiplex PCR, and TCRdb kept only the in-frame ones, dropping some. The table has about 200,000 clones, about 78% seen once. Of note for this clone: What it recognizes is unknown.

Trimming removed 1 base from V and 4 bases from J, with 8 bases in between. Germline V CDR1 and CDR2: SGHTA, FQGNSA. There are 14 residues in the CDR3. This chain links TRBV7-2 with TRBJ1-5; D might be TRBD1 (5 bases). The TCR sequence derives from a woman aged 30 to 39 in good health and CMV-seronegative. The sequenced sample was PBMCs. The CDR3 DNA reads TGTGCCAGCAGCTTAGGCAGGGCGAATCAGCCCCAGCATTTT. Protein sequence: CASSLGRANQPQHF.